Sequencing of this T cell receptor beta chain was carried out in a study of post-analysis software for immune sequencing data. Turning to the study itself: Secondary progressive, relapsing-remitting and progressive-relapsing multiple sclerosis were among the included disease courses.

Sequencing libraries made from TCR beta cDNA carried unique molecular identifiers. When about 0.85 to 11 million T cells were used, they gave roughly 500,000 cDNA molecules. From the PCR reads, TCRdb called clonotypes with MiXCR, one entry per CDR3 protein. The data show under 650,000 distinct CDR3 sequences, roughly two fifths seen once. As for this clonotype: Antigen: not known.

Study-level points and caveats: Higher frequency in patients than in controls was seen for a handful of TRBV segments, with TRBV5-6, TRBV5-1 and TRBV20-1 among them. Diversity measured as normalized Chao1 was significantly lower in multiple sclerosis patients than in controls. By F measure, strong co-clustering occurred among samples prepared in the same batch.

V lost 3 bases and J lost 5; bases outside the gene matches: 4. The CDR3 is 13 residues long. Germline V CDR1 and CDR2: DFQATT, SNEGSKA (reference sequence). Sequencing was done on a sample of blood. The V call is TRBV20-1, the J call TRBJ1-2; 9 nucleotides agree with TRBD1. The sequence was obtained from a girl aged 10 to 17 with multiple sclerosis. The CDR3 sequence: CSARDRGWYGYTF. The CDR3 nucleotides read TGCAGTGCTAGGGACAGGGGATGGTATGGCTACACCTTC.